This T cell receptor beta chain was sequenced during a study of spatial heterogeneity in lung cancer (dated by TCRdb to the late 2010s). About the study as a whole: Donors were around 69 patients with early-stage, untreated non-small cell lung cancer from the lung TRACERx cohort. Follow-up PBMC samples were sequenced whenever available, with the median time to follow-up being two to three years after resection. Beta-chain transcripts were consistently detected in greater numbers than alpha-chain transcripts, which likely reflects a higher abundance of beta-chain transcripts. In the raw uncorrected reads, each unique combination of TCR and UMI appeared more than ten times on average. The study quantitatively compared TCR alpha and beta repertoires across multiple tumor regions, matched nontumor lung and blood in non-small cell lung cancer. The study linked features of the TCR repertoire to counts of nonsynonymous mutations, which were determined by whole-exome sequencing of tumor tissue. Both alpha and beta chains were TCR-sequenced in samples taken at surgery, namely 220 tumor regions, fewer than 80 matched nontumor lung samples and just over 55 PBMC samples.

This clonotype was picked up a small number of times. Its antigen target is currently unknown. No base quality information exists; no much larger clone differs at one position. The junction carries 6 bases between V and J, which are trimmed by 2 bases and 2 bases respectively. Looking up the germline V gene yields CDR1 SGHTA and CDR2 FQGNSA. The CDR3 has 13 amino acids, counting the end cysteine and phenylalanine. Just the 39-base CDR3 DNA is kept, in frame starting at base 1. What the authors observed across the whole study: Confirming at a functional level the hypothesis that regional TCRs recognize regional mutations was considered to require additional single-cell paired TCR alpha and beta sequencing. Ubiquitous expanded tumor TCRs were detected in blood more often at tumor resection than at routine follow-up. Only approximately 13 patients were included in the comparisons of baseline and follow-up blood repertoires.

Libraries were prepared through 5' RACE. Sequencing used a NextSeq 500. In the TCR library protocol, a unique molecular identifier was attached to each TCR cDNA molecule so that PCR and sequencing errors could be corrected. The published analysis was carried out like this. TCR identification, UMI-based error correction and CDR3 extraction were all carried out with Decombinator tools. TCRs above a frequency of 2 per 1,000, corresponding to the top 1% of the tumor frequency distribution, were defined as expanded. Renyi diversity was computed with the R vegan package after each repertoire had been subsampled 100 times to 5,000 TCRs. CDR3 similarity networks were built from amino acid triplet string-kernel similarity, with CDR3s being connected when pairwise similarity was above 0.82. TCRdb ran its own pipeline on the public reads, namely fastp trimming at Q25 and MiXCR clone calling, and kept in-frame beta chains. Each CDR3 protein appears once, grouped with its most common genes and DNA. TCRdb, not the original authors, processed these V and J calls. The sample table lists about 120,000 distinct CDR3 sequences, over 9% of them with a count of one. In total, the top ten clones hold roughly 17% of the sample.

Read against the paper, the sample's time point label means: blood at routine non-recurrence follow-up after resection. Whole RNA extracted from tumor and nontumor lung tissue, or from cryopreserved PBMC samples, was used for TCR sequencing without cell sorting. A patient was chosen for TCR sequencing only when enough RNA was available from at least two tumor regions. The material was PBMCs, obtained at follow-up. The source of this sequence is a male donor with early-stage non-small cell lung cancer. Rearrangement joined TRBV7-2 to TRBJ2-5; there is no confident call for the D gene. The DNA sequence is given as TGTGCCAGCAGCTTATGGGGACAAGAGACCCAGTACTTC. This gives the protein CASSLWGQETQYF.